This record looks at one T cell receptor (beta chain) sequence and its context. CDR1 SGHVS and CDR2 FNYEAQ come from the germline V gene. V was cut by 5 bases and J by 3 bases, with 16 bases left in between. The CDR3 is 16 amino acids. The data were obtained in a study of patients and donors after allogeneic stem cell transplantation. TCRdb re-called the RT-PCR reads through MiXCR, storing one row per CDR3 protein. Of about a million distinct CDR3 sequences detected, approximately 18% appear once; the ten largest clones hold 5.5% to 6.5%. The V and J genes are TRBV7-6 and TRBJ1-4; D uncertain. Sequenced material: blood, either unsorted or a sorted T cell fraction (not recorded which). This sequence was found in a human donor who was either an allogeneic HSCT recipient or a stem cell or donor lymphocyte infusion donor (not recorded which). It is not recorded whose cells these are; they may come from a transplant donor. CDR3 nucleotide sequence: TGTGCCAGCAGCACTCTCACACCCTCCGCTAATGAAAAACTGTTTTTT. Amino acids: CASSTLTPSANEKLFF.